This TCR beta chain is drawn from a study of human T cells and chemical hapten exposure. Study-wide findings and caveats: TCRs at high frequency, those above 1 in 1000, did not change with DPC sensitization.

This clonotype was recorded a few times. Its antigen is not known. Before extraction, the whole blood was not fractionated, and total RNA was taken from it. Authors' methods: Sample TCR totals centred on a median of approximately 95,000, ranging about 20,000 to 750,000. TCRdb processed the 5' RACE reads anew with MiXCR; each CDR3 protein has one entry. The V and J calls come from TCRdb's annotation, not from the publication. This table holds tens of thousands of distinct CDR3 sequences, about 15% found once. Deletions cut 4 bases from V and 4 bases from J, with 9 bases between. The CDR3 is 13 amino acids. CDR1 is SGHTA and CDR2 is FQGNSA in the germline V gene.

This TCR was sampled from a female donor in good health. The J gene is TRBJ2-3, the V gene TRBV7-2; weak D call: TRBD1 (5 bases). CDR3 sequence reads: CASSSLGPDTQYF. CDR3 sequence (DNA): TGTGCCAGCAGCTCACTGGGGCCAGATACGCAGTATTTT.